The 5 T cell receptor beta chains in this list originate from one sample, sequenced in a study of response to subunit inactivated influenza vaccine (dated by TCRdb to between 2018 and 2020). Libraries were constructed by RT-PCR. The sequencer listed for this sample is Illumina HiSeq 2500. TCRdb reworked the public reads: Q25 trimming with fastp, MiXCR clone assembly, productive beta chains retained. When rows share a CDR3 protein, they turn into one entry using the most common DNA and genes. The table for this sample lists 650,000 to 800,000 distinct CDR3 sequences; about 15% of them were counted only once. 5.5% to 7% of the sample belongs to the ten largest clones. The sample was PBMCs from blood, taken 14 days before vaccination. These receptors all come from a man in his forties or fifties who received an inactivated influenza vaccine. Donor details come from another sample of the same person, matched by shared clones.

This rearrangement joins TRBV18 to TRBJ1-3; the D is unclear. Germline CDR1 and CDR2: KGHSH and LQKENI. V was pared by 6 bases and J by 0 bases, with 15 bases between. This CDR3 comprises 16 residues. The CDR3 DNA follows: TGTGCCAGCTCGGCGGGCCCCAAGAGCTCTGGAAACACCATATATTTT. Protein product: CASSAGPKSSGNTIYF.

This clonotype was observed many times. The chain recombines TRBV2 with TRBJ1-5; D ambiguous. The CDR3 sequence is 13 residues long. In germline, CDR1 is SNHLY, CDR2 FYNNEI. Trimming removed 2 bases at V and 8 bases at J, with 10 bases between. CDR3 coding DNA: TGTGCCAGCAGTGAAATGCCCGGGGAGCCCCAGCATTTT. Translated: CASSEMPGEPQHF.

At least ten counts were recorded for this clonotype. The V call is TRBV11-2, the J call TRBJ2-3; no reliable D call. Trimming took 3 bases from V and 5 from J, leaving 12 bases between them. The length of the CDR3 is 14 residues. The V gene's germline CDR1 is SGHAT and CDR2 FQNNGV. The CDR3 DNA is TGTGCCAGCAGCTTGCCCAGCTCGGGAGATACGCAGTATTTT. Translation gives CASSLPSSGDTQYF.

The chain carries TRBV7-2 and TRBJ2-7, with 9 bases aligning to TRBD1. Germline-derived CDR1 and CDR2 are SGHTA and FQGNSA. V shed 0 bases and J 3 bases; nucleotides not matched to a gene: 6. This CDR3 region has 16 residues. CDR3 in amino acids: CASSLAGGQGFYEQYF. CDR3 coding DNA: TGTGCCAGCAGCTTAGCAGGGGGACAGGGATTCTACGAGCAGTACTTC.

The chain links TRBV4-1 to TRBJ2-1; D is unresolved. Trimming removed 0 bases at V and 8 bases at J, with 2 bases between. This CDR3 region has 11 residues. CDR1 and CDR2 from the germline V gene are MGHRA and YSYEKL. CDR3 sequence (DNA): TGCGCCAGCAGCCAAGACCATGAGCAGTTCTTC. Protein sequence: CASSQDHEQFF.